This TCR beta chain was profiled in a study of shared clonotypes between healthy human individuals. Study-wide results and limits: Sampling involved blood alone; tissue repertoires likely differ. Memory subsets had estimated richness that was generally smaller than that of naive subsets. Inspection by rarefaction showed sorted-subset sequencing to be incomplete despite large depth.

As for this clone: Its antigen is still unknown.

Study processing details: Filtering of immunoSEQ junctional sequences could not match full-length read filtering. Method: immunoSEQ multiplex PCR; TCRdb's copy keeps in-frame clones and lacks some. The D gene and trimming were derived from the DNA, and the V and J assignments and clone size from that table. This table holds 650,000 to 700,000 clones, roughly 91% found once. CDR1 and CDR2 (germline): MGHDK, SYGVNS. This CDR3 is 14 amino acids long. Trimming took 4 bases from V and 4 from J, leaving 13 bases between them. The genes are TRBV25-1 and TRBJ1-2; D not certain. Sequenced sample: memory CD8+ T cells from PBMCs. Subset defined: CD45RO+ cells pooled with CCR7-negative TemRA cells. The source of this sequence is a young man in good health. Some clones in this sample may be carry-over from other donors' samples. The CDR3: CASSGMGRFYGYTF. CDR3 bases: TGTGCCAGCAGTGGAATGGGTCGGTTCTATGGCTACACCTTC.